This record covers a single T cell receptor (beta chain). It lacks a known antigen. No qualities accompany the bases; no much larger clone lies one base away. This entry comes from a study of cytotoxic CD8 clonotypes in ibrutinib-treated CLL (dated by TCRdb to the early 2020s). At the level of the whole study: In this cohort, some 16 patients were treatment-naive and ten to eleven were relapsed/refractory, while 17 to 18 had unmutated IGHV. Patients were still on ibrutinib when every remission and progressive disease sample was collected. Responses were partial in approximately 24 patients and complete in 2; after median roughly 69 months follow-up, about 14 stayed in remission and about twelve progressed. The response samples were drawn at a median of approximately 11 months into treatment, with a range of roughly 6 to 40 months. An average of around 260,000 productive templates and 94,082 productive rearrangements was obtained per sample. Longitudinal samples were obtainable from about 30% of the 86 participants in the trial. Cryopreserved peripheral blood mononuclear cells were collected at three points: before therapy, at response, and at either sustained remission or disease progression. What the research found in general, with its limitations: Public clonotypes were found to be uncommon and were observed to contract or remain stable during treatment; the increase in clonality was shown to reflect expansion of private clonotypes at ibrutinib response. Sustained-remission and progressing patients did not have matched sampling times, and lymph node repertoires were not examined. At baseline, clonality was higher than in age-matched healthy donors and showed a strong correlation with circulating CD8+ T-cell counts. Clonality rose at ibrutinib response, remained stable during sustained remission, and dropped back toward baseline at progression.

The time point label, read with the paper, signifies: progressive disease on ibrutinib. For TCR beta library preparation, around 2 micrograms of genomic DNA were isolated from cryopreserved PBMCs. Longitudinal blood samples from CLL patients on ibrutinib monotherapy underwent high-throughput TCR beta sequencing. The patients took part in an open-label, single-center phase 2 trial of ibrutinib monotherapy. Its CDR3 holds 17 amino acids, cysteine through phenylalanine. Only the CDR3 DNA stays, 51 bases, in frame from base 1. The germline V and J ends show losses of 4 bases and 4 bases respectively, and no gene match explains 8 bases of the junction. CDR1 and CDR2 were assigned from the germline V gene as LGHNA and YNFKEQ. On a MiSeq, deep resolution sequencing aimed for a depth between 1 in 1 million and 1 in 200,000 T cells, with each clonotype covered about 9.9x on average. The immunoSEQ hsTCRB Kit was used to generate the TCR beta libraries. The authors' analysis ran thus. The data were analyzed with ImmunoSEQ Analyzer and ImmunoSEQ Data Assistant, and V, D and J gene assignments followed IMGT definitions. Clonality, with values ranging from 0 to 1, was calculated as one minus the normalized Shannon entropy of productive rearrangement frequencies. Public clonotype analysis was restricted to overrepresented clonotypes comprising at least 0.05% of each patient's repertoire. Repertoires from thirteen age-matched healthy donors in immuneACCESS were used as clonality controls. The source is immuneACCESS, and TCRdb retained only in-frame sequences with V and J called. Part of the clones is not carried over; for the studies checked, unresolved V genes explain less than half of this, and the remainder is unexplained. V, J and clone size are those of that table, while D and trimming were read from the DNA. This sample is represented by 250,000 to 350,000 clones; around 69% of them were singletons. About 6% of the sample lies in the top ten.

The chain was built from TRBV4-2 and TRBJ2-5; the junction holds 14 bases that match TRBD2. The sequences come from PBMCs, collected at disease progression, from a patient treated with ibrutinib. This clonotype was sampled from a human donor with chronic lymphocytic leukemia. The DNA is TGTGCCAGCAGCCTCCGAGGACTAGCGGGGGGATTAGAGACCCAGTACTTC. This sequence encodes CASSLRGLAGGLETQYF.